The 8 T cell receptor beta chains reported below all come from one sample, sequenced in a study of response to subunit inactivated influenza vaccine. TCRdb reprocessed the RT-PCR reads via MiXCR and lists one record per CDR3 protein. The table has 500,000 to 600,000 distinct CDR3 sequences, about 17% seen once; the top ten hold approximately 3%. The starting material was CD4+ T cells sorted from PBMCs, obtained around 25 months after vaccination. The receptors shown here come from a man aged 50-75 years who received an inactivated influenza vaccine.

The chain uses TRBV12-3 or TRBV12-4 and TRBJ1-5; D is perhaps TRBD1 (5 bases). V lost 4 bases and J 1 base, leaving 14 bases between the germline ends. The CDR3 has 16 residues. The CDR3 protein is CASSSPPGGSNQPQHF. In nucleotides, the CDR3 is TGTGCCAGCAGTTCGCCTCCGGGGGGGAGCAATCAGCCCCAGCATTTT.

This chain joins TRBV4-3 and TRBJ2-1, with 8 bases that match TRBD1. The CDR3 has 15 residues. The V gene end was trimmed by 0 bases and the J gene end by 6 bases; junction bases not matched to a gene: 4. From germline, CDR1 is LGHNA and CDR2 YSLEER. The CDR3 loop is CASSQDTDRGNEQFF. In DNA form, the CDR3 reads TGCGCCAGCAGCCAAGATACAGACAGGGGCAATGAGCAGTTCTTC.

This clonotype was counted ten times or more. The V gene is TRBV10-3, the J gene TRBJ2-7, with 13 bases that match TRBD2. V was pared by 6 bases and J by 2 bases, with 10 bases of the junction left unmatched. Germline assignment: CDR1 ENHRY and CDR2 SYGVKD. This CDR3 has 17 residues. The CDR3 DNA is TGTGCCATCAGCCTCGGCCGGGGACTAGCGGGAACCTACGAGCAGTACTTC. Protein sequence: CAISLGRGLAGTYEQYF.

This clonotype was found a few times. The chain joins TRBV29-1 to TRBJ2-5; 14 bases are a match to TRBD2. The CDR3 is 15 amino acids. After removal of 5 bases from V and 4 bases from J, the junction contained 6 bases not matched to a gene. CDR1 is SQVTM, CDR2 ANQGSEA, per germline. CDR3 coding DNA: TGCAGCGTTCCGACTAGCGGGGGGGTAGGAGAGACCCAGTACTTC. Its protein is CSVPTSGGVGETQYF.

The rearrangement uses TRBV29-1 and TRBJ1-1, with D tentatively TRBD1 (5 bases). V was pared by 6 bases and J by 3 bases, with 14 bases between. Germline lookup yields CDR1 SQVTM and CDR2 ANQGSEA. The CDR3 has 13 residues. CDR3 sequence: CSVSRGGDTEAFF. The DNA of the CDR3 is TGCAGCGTCTCTAGGGGAGGTGACACTGAAGCTTTCTTT.

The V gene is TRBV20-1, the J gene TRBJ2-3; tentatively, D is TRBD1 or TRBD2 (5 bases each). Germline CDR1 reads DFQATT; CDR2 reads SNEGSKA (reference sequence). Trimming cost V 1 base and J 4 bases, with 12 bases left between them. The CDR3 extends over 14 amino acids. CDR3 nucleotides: TGCAGTGCTAGAGCCGGGGCGTTGTCAGATACGCAGTATTTT. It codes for CSARAGALSDTQYF.

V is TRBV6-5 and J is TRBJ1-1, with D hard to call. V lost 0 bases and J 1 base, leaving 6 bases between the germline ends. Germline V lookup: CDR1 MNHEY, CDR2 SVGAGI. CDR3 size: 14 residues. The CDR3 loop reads CASSYSAQNTEAFF. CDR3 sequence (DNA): TGTGCCAGCAGTTACTCTGCACAGAACACTGAAGCTTTCTTT.

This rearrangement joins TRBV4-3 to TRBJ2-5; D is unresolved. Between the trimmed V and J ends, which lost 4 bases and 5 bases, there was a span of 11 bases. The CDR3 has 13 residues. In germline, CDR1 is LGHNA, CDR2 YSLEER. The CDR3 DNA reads TGCGCCAGCAGCCGGGGAAGTAAGGAGACCCAGTACTTC. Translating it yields CASSRGSKETQYF.